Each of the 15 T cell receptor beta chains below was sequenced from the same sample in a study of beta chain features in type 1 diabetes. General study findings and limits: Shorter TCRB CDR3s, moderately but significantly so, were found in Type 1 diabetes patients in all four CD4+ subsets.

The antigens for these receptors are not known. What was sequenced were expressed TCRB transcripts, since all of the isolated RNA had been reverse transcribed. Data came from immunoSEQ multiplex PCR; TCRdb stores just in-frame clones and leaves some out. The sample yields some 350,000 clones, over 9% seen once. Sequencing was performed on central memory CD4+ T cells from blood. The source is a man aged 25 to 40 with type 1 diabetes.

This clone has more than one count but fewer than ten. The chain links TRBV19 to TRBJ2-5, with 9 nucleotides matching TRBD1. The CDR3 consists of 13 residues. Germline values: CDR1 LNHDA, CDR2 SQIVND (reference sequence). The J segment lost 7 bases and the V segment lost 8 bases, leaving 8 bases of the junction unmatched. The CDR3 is CASGDRAQVTQYF. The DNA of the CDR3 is TGTGCCAGTGGGGACAGGGCCCAGGTGACCCAGTACTTC. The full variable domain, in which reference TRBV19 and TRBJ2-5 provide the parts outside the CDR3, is DGGITQSPKYLFRKEGQNVTLSCEQNLNHDAMYWYRQDPGQGLRLIYYSQIVNDFQKGDIAEGYSVSREKKESFPLTVTSAQKNPTAFYLCASGDRAQVTQYFGPGTRLLVL.

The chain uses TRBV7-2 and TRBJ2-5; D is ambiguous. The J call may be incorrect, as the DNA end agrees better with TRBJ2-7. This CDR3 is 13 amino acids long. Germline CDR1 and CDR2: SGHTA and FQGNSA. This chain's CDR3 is CASSPMGTYEQYF. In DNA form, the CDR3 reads TGTGCCAGCAGTCCCATGGGGACCTACGAGCAGTACTTC.

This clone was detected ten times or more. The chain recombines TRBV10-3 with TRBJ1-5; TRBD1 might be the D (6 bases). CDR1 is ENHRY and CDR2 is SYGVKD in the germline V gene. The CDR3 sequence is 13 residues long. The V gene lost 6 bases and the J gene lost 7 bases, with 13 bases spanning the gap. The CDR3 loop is CAISNREAQPQHF. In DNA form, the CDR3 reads TGTGCCATCAGCAACAGGGAGGCGCAGCCCCAGCATTTT.

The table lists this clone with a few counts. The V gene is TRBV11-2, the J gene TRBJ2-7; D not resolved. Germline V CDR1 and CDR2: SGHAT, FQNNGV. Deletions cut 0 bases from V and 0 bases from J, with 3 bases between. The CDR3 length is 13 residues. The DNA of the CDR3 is TGTGCCAGCAGCTTAGATCCCTCCTACGAGCAGTACTTC. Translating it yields CASSLDPSYEQYF.

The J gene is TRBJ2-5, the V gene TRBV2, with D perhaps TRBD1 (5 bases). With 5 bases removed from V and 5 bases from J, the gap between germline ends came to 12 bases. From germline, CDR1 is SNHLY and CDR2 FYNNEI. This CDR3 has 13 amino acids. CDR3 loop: CASSTVRAETQYF. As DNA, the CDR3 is TGTGCCAGCAGTACCGTCAGGGCCGAGACCCAGTACTTC.

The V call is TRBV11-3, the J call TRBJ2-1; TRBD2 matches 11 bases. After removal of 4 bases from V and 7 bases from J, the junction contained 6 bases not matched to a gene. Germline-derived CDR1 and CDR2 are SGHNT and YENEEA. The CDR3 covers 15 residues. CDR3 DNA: TGTGCCAGCAGCTCCCGGACTAGCGGGTCAAATGAGCAGTTCTTC. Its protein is CASSSRTSGSNEQFF. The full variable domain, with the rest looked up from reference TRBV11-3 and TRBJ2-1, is EAGVVQSPRYKIIEKKQPVAFWCNPISGHNTLYWYLQNLGQGPELLIRYENEEAVDDSQLPKDRFSAERLKGVDSTLKIQPAELGDSAVYLCASSSRTSGSNEQFFGPGTRLTVL.

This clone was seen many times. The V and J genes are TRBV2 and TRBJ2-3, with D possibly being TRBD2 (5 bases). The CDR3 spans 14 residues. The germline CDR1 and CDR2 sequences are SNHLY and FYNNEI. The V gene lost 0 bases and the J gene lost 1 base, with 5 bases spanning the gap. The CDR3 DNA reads TGTGCCAGCAGTGAAGCGGGAGGCACAGATACGCAGTATTTT. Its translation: CASSEAGGTDTQYF.

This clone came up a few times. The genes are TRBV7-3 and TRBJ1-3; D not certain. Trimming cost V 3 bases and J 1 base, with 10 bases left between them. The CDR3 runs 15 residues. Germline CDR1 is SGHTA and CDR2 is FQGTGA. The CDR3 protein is CASSLLSNSGNTIYF. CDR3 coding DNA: TGTGCCAGCAGCTTGCTGAGCAATTCTGGAAACACCATATATTTT.

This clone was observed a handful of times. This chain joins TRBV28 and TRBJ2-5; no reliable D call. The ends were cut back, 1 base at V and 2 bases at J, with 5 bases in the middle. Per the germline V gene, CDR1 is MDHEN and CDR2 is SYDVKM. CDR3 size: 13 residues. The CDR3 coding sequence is TGTGCCAGCAGTTTATCGGATCAAGAGACCCAGTACTTC. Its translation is CASSLSDQETQYF.

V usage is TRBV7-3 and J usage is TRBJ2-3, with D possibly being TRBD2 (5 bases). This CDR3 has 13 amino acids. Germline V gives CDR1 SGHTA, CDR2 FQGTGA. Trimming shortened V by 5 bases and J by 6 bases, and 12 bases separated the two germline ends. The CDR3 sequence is CASSQQSGDTQYF. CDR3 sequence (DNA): TGTGCCAGCAGCCAACAGTCGGGGGATACGCAGTATTTT.

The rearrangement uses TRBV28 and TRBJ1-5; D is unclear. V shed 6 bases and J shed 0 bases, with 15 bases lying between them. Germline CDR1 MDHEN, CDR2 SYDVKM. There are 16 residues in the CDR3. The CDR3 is CASRQIDGYSNQPQHF. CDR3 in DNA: TGTGCCAGCAGACAAATCGACGGGTATAGCAATCAGCCCCAGCATTTT. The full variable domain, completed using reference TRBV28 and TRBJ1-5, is DVKVTQSSRYLVKRTGEKVFLECVQDMDHENMFWYRQDPGLGLRLIYFSYDVKMKEKGDIPEGYSVSREKKERFSLILESASTNQTSMYLCASRQIDGYSNQPQHFGDGTRLSIL.

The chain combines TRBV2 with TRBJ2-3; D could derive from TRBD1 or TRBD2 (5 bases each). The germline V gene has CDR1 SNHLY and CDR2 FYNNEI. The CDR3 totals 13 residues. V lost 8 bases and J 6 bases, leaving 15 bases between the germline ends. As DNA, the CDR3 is TGTGCCAGCGGGGACCCAGGGACGGATACGCAGTATTTT. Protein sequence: CASGDPGTDTQYF.

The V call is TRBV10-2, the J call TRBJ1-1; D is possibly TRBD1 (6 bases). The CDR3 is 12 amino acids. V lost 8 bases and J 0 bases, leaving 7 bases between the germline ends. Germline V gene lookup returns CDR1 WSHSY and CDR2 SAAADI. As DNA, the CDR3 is TGCGCCAGCGGACAGATGAACACTGAAGCTTTCTTT. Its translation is CASGQMNTEAFF.

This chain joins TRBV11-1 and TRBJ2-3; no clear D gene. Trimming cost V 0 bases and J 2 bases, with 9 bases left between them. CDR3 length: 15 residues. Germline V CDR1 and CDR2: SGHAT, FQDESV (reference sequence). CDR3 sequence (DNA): TGTGCCAGCAGCTTAGCCCCGACAAACACAGATACGCAGTATTTT. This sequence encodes CASSLAPTNTDTQYF.

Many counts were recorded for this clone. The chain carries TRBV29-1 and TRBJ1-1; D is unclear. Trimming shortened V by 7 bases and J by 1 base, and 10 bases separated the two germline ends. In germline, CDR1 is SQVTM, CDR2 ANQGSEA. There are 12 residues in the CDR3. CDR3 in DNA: TGCAGCGCCACGGACGGGAACACTGAAGCTTTCTTT. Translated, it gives CSATDGNTEAFF.